These T cell receptor beta chains were read from a single sample in a study of graft-versus-host responses after intestinal transplantation. Repertoires were generated with immunoSEQ multiplex PCR, while TCRdb's copy carries only in-frame clones and drops some. This table holds about 86,000 clones, about 88% found once. Their antigens are not known. Sequencing used unstimulated CD4+ T cells sorted from spleen or lymph node cells, obtained before transplant. These receptors were obtained from a human donor who was the organ donor for an intestinal transplant. Both conserved end residues are part of each CDR3. The D gene is left open where the match is weak. Clone size is shown for a subset of rows, as once, few, many or a class of expanded clone.

clone_size: -; v_call: TRBV5-6; d_call: TRBD1; j_call: TRBJ1-1; cdr3_nt: TGTGCCAGCAGCTTCGACAGGGTCCAAGCTTTCTTT; cdr3_aa: CASSFDRVQAFF
clone_size: -; v_call: TRBV28; d_call: -; j_call: TRBJ1-2; cdr3_nt: TGTGCCAGCAGTCCGCCGGCCGGCGGGGCGACCTATGGCTACACCTTC; cdr3_aa: CASSPPAGGATYGYTF
clone_size: -; v_call: TRBV12-5; d_call: TRBD1; j_call: TRBJ1-4; cdr3_nt: TGTGCTAGTGGTCTCCGACAGGGACAGAGGGATGAAAAACTGTTTTTT; cdr3_aa: CASGLRQGQRDEKLFF
clone_size: -; v_call: TRBV10-3; d_call: -; j_call: TRBJ1-1; cdr3_nt: TGTGCCATCAGAGACATCACGGCGGGTGAAGCTTTCTTT; cdr3_aa: CAIRDITAGEAFF
clone_size: -; v_call: TRBV6-6; d_call: -; j_call: TRBJ2-5; cdr3_nt: TGTGCCAGCAGCTCCGCGGAGACCCAGTACTTC; cdr3_aa: CASSSAETQYF
clone_size: -; v_call: TRBV4-1; d_call: -; j_call: TRBJ1-5; cdr3_nt: TGCGCCAGCAGCCAAGATTTCGGGGGATCGGCCCAGCATTTT; cdr3_aa: CASSQDFGGSAQHF
clone_size: -; v_call: TRBV25-1; d_call: TRBD1; j_call: TRBJ1-2; cdr3_nt: TGTGCCAGCAGTTCCTCCTCCGGACAGGGAGTTCTATATGGCTACACCTTC; cdr3_aa: CASSSSSGQGVLYGYTF
clone_size: -; v_call: TRBV5-4; d_call: -; j_call: TRBJ2-4; cdr3_nt: TGTGCCAGCAGCTTCTCGGGGGTCAAAAACATTCAGTACTTC; cdr3_aa: CASSFSGVKNIQYF
clone_size: once; v_call: TRBV7-9; d_call: -; j_call: TRBJ2-7; cdr3_nt: TGTGCCAGCAGCGTGAGAGGATACGAGCAGTACTTC; cdr3_aa: CASSVRGYEQYF
clone_size: once; v_call: TRBV9; d_call: TRBD1; j_call: TRBJ2-7; cdr3_nt: TGTGCCAGCAGCGCGACAGGGGCGATCCCAAACGAGCAGTACTTC; cdr3_aa: CASSATGAIPNEQYF
clone_size: -; v_call: TRBV5-6; d_call: TRBD1; j_call: TRBJ2-7; cdr3_nt: TGTGCCAGCAGTCCCGGACAGGGATGGGCCTACGAGCAGTACTTC; cdr3_aa: CASSPGQGWAYEQYF
clone_size: -; v_call: TRBV15; d_call: TRBD2; j_call: TRBJ2-3; cdr3_nt: TGTGCCACCAGCAGAGAGGTGCGGGGGGCAGATACGCAGTATTTT; cdr3_aa: CATSREVRGADTQYF
clone_size: -; v_call: TRBV12-1; d_call: -; j_call: TRBJ2-3; cdr3_nt: TGTGCCAGCAGCTTCTTTTGGGCCGCCACAGATACGCAGTATTTT; cdr3_aa: CASSFFWAATDTQYF
clone_size: once; v_call: TRBV7-2; d_call: TRBD1; j_call: TRBJ1-1; cdr3_nt: TGTGCCAGCAGCTTAATTGGCGGGCAGGGGGAGATCATGAACACTGAAGCTTTCTTT; cdr3_aa: CASSLIGGQGEIMNTEAFF
clone_size: -; v_call: TRBV19; d_call: -; j_call: TRBJ1-4; cdr3_nt: TGTGCCAGTAATAGGGGCGAAAAACTGTTTTTT; cdr3_aa: CASNRGEKLFF
clone_size: few; v_call: TRBV29-1; d_call: -; j_call: TRBJ2-3; cdr3_nt: TGCAGCGCCGACAGTAATACGCAGTATTTT; cdr3_aa: CSADSNTQYF